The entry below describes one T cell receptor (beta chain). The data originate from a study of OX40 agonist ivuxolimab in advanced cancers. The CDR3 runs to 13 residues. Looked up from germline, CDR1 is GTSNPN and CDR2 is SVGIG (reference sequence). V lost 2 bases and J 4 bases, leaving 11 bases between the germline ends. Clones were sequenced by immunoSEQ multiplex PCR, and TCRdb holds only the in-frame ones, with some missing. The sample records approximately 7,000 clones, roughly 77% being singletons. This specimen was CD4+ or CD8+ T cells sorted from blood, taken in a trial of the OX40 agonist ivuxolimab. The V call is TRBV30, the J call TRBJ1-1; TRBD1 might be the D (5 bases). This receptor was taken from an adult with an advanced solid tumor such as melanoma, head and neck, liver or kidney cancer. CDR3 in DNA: TGTGCCTGGAGTTCAGGGTTCGGCACTGAAGCTTTCTTT. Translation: CAWSSGFGTEAFF.